A selection of T cell receptor beta chains follows, all from one sample in a study of cytomegalovirus exposure and HLA in healthy donors. TCRdb's table, derived via immunoSEQ multiplex PCR, lists solely in-frame clones and lacks some. The data contain about 130,000 clones, roughly 89% of them singletons. The sequencing input was PBMCs. The receptors stem from a woman aged 18-35 years in good health and CMV-seropositive. The CDR3 runs from the conserved cysteine through the conserved F or W. The D gene is left open where the match is weak. Size tells how often a clone was seen (once, few, many) or the class of an expanded clone, and some rows leave it out.

d_call: TRBD1; j_call: TRBJ2-7; clone_size: -; v_call: TRBV5-4; cdr3_aa: CASSPRDRVHEQYF; cdr3_nt: TGTGCCAGCAGCCCCCGGGACAGGGTTCACGAGCAGTACTTC
d_call: -; j_call: TRBJ2-7; clone_size: few; v_call: TRBV4-1; cdr3_aa: CASSQDPGVSSYEQYF; cdr3_nt: TGCGCCAGCAGCCAAGATCCGGGAGTCAGCTCCTACGAGCAGTACTTC
d_call: -; j_call: TRBJ2-7; clone_size: -; v_call: TRBV5-5; cdr3_aa: CASSLVGQTYEQYF; cdr3_nt: TGTGCCAGCAGCTTGGTGGGCCAAACCTACGAGCAGTACTTC
d_call: -; j_call: TRBJ2-7; clone_size: -; v_call: TRBV28; cdr3_aa: CASSFPREVHEQYF; cdr3_nt: TGTGCCAGCAGTTTTCCCAGGGAGGTCCACGAGCAGTACTTC
d_call: TRBD1; j_call: TRBJ2-3; clone_size: -; v_call: TRBV6-5; cdr3_aa: CASRRQGQDTQYF; cdr3_nt: TGTGCCAGCAGGCGACAGGGACAAGATACGCAGTATTTT
d_call: TRBD1; j_call: TRBJ2-7; clone_size: -; v_call: TRBV11-2; cdr3_aa: CASSLPAGGAGEQYF; cdr3_nt: TGTGCCAGCAGCCTCCCCGCAGGGGGCGCGGGGGAGCAGTACTTC
d_call: -; j_call: TRBJ2-7; clone_size: -; v_call: TRBV7-2; cdr3_aa: CASSSYRDSSYEQYF; cdr3_nt: TGTGCCAGCAGCTCTTACCGGGACTCCTCCTACGAGCAGTACTTC
d_call: -; j_call: TRBJ2-6; clone_size: -; v_call: TRBV5-1; cdr3_aa: CASSPPLSGANVLTF; cdr3_nt: TGCGCCAGCAGCCCCCCCCTCTCTGGGGCCAACGTCCTGACTTTC
d_call: -; j_call: TRBJ1-4; clone_size: -; v_call: TRBV21-1; cdr3_aa: CASSPREVKRLFF; cdr3_nt: TGTGCCAGCAGCCCGAGGGAGGTGAAGAGACTGTTTTTT
d_call: -; j_call: TRBJ1-1; clone_size: -; v_call: TRBV7-9; cdr3_aa: CASSLESNTEAFF; cdr3_nt: TGTGCCAGCAGTCTCGAGAGTAACACTGAAGCTTTCTTT
d_call: TRBD1; j_call: TRBJ1-5; clone_size: -; v_call: TRBV2; cdr3_aa: CASSPRQGKGNSFNQPQHF; cdr3_nt: TGTGCCAGCAGTCCTAGACAGGGTAAGGGAAATTCCTTCAATCAGCCCCAGCATTTT
d_call: -; j_call: TRBJ2-1; clone_size: -; v_call: TRBV9; cdr3_aa: CASSVGTQRNEQFF; cdr3_nt: TGTGCCAGCAGCGTAGGTACCCAGAGGAATGAGCAGTTCTTC
d_call: TRBD1; j_call: TRBJ1-2; clone_size: -; v_call: TRBV2; cdr3_aa: CASSKGRTGVFGYTF; cdr3_nt: TGTGCCAGCAGTAAAGGCCGGACAGGGGTGTTTGGCTACACCTTC
d_call: -; j_call: TRBJ2-5; clone_size: -; v_call: TRBV7-9; cdr3_aa: CASSFAEQTQYF; cdr3_nt: TGTGCCAGCAGCTTCGCAGAACAGACCCAGTACTTC
d_call: TRBD2; j_call: TRBJ2-1; clone_size: once; v_call: TRBV9; cdr3_aa: CASSPLAGGPRNEQFF; cdr3_nt: TGTGCCAGCAGCCCACTAGCGGGGGGGCCTAGGAATGAGCAGTTCTTC
d_call: TRBD2; j_call: TRBJ2-2; clone_size: -; v_call: TRBV9; cdr3_aa: CASSDPHVRGGNTGELFF; cdr3_nt: TGTGCCAGCAGCGACCCGCATGTACGGGGGGGTAACACCGGGGAGCTGTTTTTT
d_call: TRBD2; j_call: TRBJ2-3; clone_size: -; v_call: TRBV27; cdr3_aa: CATQTVGLSGTKRDTQYF; cdr3_nt: TGTGCCACCCAGACGGTCGGCTTATCAGGGACTAAAAGGGATACGCAGTATTTT
d_call: -; j_call: TRBJ1-1; clone_size: -; v_call: TRBV9; cdr3_aa: CASSVGRAGEAFF; cdr3_nt: TGTGCCAGCAGCGTAGGCCGAGCCGGTGAAGCTTTCTTT
d_call: TRBD1; j_call: TRBJ1-5; clone_size: few; v_call: TRBV28; cdr3_aa: CASSSGQGRQPQHF; cdr3_nt: TGTGCCAGCAGTTCCGGACAGGGGAGGCAGCCCCAGCATTTT
d_call: -; j_call: TRBJ1-2; clone_size: -; v_call: TRBV29-1; cdr3_aa: CSVEEGKASNYGYTF; cdr3_nt: TGCAGCGTTGAAGAGGGCAAGGCCTCTAACTATGGCTACACCTTC
d_call: -; j_call: TRBJ1-1; clone_size: -; v_call: TRBV6-5; cdr3_aa: CASSPTESTEAFF; cdr3_nt: TGTGCCAGCAGCCCAACAGAGAGCACTGAAGCTTTCTTT
d_call: -; j_call: TRBJ2-1; clone_size: few; v_call: TRBV14; cdr3_aa: CASSQDEGGFF; cdr3_nt: TGTGCCAGCAGCCAAGATGAGGGAGGGTTCTTC
d_call: TRBD2; j_call: TRBJ2-2; clone_size: -; v_call: TRBV6-5; cdr3_aa: CASSQTSGGAGELFF; cdr3_nt: TGTGCCAGCAGCCAAACTAGCGGGGGGGCCGGGGAGCTGTTTTTT
d_call: -; j_call: TRBJ2-5; clone_size: -; v_call: TRBV30; cdr3_aa: CAWSGGGSNQETQYF; cdr3_nt: TGTGCCTGGAGTGGAGGCGGAAGTAATCAAGAGACCCAGTACTTC
d_call: TRBD1; j_call: TRBJ1-2; clone_size: -; v_call: TRBV7-6; cdr3_aa: CASSFEDRFYGYTF; cdr3_nt: TGTGCCAGCAGCTTCGAGGACAGGTTCTATGGCTACACCTTC
d_call: -; j_call: TRBJ1-2; clone_size: -; v_call: TRBV5-6; cdr3_aa: CASSVLDVGQGGYGYTF; cdr3_nt: TGTGCCAGCAGCGTGTTGGATGTAGGGCAGGGTGGCTATGGCTACACCTTC
d_call: -; j_call: TRBJ2-5; clone_size: -; v_call: TRBV2; cdr3_aa: CASTGIQETQYF; cdr3_nt: TGTGCCAGCACAGGGATCCAAGAGACCCAGTACTTC
d_call: -; j_call: TRBJ1-4; clone_size: -; v_call: TRBV25-1; cdr3_aa: CASSDNKKPGREGEKLFF; cdr3_nt: TGTGCCAGCAGTGACAATAAAAAACCGGGCCGGGAGGGCGAAAAACTGTTTTTT